This T cell receptor beta chain was recovered during a study of blood T cell repertoires in COVID-19. About the research overall: The analysed material was cDNA or gDNA that came from T cells, B-cell-depleted T cells, or PBMCs.

Generated by immunoSEQ multiplex PCR, the TCRdb table keeps only in-frame clones and is missing some. The sample records approximately 350,000 clones, over 80% being singletons. Germline loops: CDR1 SGHDT, CDR2 YYEEEE. Trimming left V 0 bases short and J 6 bases short, with 15 bases between. There are 15 residues in the CDR3. The specimen was PBMCs or T cells enriched from blood (not recorded which). The source is a woman aged 50 to 60 who had recovered from COVID-19. The chain uses TRBV5-6 and TRBJ1-1; weak D call: TRBD1 (5 bases). CDR3 protein: CASSLGGGTDSEAFF. In DNA, the CDR3 is TGTGCCAGCAGCTTGGGGGGCGGGACCGACTCTGAAGCTTTCTTT. The full variable domain, rest sourced from reference TRBV5-6 and TRBJ1-1, is DAGVTQSPTHLIKTRGQQVTLRCSPKSGHDTVSWYQQALGQGPQFIFQYYEEEERQRGNFPDRFSGHQFPNYSSELNVNALLLGDSALYLCASSLGGGTDSEAFFGQGTRLTVV.